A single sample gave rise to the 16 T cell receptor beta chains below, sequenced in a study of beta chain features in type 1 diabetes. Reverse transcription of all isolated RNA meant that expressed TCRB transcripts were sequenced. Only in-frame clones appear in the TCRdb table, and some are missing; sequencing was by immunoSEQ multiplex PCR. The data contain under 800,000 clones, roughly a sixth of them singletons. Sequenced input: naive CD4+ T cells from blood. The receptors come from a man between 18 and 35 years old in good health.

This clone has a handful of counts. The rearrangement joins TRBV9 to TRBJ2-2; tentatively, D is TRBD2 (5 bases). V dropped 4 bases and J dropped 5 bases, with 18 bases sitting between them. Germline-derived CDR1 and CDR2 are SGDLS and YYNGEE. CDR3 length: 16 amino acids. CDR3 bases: TGTGCCAGCAGCCCGTCGCGAGCGGAGAGTACCGGGGAGCTGTTTTTT. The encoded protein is CASSPSRAESTGELFF.

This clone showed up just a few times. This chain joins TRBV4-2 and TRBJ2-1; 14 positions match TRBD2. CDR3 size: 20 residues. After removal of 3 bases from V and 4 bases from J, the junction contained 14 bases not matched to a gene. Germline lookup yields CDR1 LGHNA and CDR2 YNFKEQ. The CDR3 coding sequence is TGTGCCAGCAGCCACGCCAAAGGGACTAGCGGGGGTGACCGGTACAATGAGCAGTTCTTC. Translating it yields CASSHAKGTSGGDRYNEQFF.

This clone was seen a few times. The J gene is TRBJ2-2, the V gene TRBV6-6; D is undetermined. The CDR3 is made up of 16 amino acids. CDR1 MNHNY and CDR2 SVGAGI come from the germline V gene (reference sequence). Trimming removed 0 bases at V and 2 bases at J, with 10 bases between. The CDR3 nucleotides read TGTGCCAGCAGTTACTCGGCACAATCAAACACCGGGGAGCTGTTTTTT. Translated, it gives CASSYSAQSNTGELFF.

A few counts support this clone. This CDR3 reads CASSTNRDRGTEAFF. CDR3 coding DNA: TGTGCCAGCAGCACTAACCGGGACAGGGGCACTGAAGCTTTCTTT. The genes are TRBV7-9 and TRBJ1-1, with TRBD1 matching 10 bases. Germline V gene lookup returns CDR1 SEHNR and CDR2 FQNEAQ (reference sequence). The CDR3 has 15 residues. With 5 bases clipped from V and 4 bases from J, the junction kept 7 bases outside the gene matches.

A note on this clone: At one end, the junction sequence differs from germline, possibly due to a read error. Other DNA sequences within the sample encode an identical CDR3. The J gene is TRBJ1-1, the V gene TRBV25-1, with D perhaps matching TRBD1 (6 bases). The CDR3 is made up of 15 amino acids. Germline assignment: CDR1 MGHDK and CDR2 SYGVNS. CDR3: CASSATGWQDTEAFF. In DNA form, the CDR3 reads TGTGCCAGCAGTGCCACAGGGTGGCAGGACACTGAAGCTTTTTTT.

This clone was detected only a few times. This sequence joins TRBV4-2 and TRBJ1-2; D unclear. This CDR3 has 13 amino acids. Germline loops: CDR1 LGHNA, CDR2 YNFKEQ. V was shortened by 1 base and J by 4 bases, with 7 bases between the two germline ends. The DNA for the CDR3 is TGTGCCAGCAGCCAAGGACAACTCTATGGCTACACCTTC. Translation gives CASSQGQLYGYTF.

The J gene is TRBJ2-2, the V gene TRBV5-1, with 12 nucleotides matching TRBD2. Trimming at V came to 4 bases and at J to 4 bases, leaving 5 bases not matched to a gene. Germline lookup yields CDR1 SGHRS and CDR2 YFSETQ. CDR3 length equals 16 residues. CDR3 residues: CASSLGTSGLTGELFF. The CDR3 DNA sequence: TGCGCCAGCAGCCTAGGGACTAGCGGGCTCACCGGGGAGCTGTTTTTT. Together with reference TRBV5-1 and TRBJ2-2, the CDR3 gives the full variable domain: KAGVTQTPRYLIKTRGQQVTLSCSPISGHRSVSWYQQTPGQGLQFLFEYFSETQRNKGNFPGRFSGRQFSNSRSEMNVSTLELGDSALYLCASSLGTSGLTGELFFGEGSRLTVL.

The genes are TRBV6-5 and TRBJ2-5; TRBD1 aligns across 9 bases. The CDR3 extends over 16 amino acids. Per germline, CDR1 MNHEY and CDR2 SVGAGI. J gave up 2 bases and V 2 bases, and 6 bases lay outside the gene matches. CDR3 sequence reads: CASSYRGTGPQETQYF. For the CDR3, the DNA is TGTGCCAGCAGTTACAGGGGGACAGGGCCACAAGAGACCCAGTACTTC.

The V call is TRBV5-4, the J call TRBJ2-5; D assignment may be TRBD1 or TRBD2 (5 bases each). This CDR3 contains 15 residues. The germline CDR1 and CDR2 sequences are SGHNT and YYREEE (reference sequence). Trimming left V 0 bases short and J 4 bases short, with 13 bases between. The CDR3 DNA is TGTGCCAGCAGCTTGGGAGGACAAGAGGGAGAGACCCAGTACTTC. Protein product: CASSLGGQEGETQYF.

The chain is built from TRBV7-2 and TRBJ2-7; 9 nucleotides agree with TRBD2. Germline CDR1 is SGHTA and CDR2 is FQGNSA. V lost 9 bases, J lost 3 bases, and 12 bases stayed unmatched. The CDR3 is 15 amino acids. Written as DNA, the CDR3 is TGTGCCAGTCAGGCTACCGGGACTAGCAACTACGAGCAGTACTTC. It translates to CASQATGTSNYEQYF.

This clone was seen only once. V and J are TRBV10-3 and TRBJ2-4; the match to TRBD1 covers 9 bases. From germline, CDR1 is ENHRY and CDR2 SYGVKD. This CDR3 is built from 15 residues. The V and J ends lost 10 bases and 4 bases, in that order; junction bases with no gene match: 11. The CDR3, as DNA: TGTGCCAGCAGATCATCCGGACAGGGGAAAAACATTCAGTACTTC. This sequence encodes CASRSSGQGKNIQYF.

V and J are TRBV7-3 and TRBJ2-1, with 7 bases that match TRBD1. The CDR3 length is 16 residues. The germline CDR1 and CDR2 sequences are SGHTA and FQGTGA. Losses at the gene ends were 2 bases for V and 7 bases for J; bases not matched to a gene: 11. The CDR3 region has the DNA TGTGCCAGCAGCTTATCCCAGACAGGGTCCCCTAATGAGCAGTTCTTC. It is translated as CASSLSQTGSPNEQFF.

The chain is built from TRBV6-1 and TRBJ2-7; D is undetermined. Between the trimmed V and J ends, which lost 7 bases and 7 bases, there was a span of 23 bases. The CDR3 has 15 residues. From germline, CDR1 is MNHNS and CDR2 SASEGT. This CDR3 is CASNKGSPYLVEQYF. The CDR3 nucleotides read TGTGCCAGCAATAAAGGGTCCCCTTACTTGGTGGAGCAGTACTTC.

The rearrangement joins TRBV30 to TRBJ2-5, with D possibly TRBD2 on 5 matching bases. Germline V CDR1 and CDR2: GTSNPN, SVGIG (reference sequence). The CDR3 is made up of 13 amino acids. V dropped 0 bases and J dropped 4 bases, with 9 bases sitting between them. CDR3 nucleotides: TGTGCCTGGAGTGTAGAGGGTAGAGAGACCCAGTACTTC. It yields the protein CAWSVEGRETQYF.

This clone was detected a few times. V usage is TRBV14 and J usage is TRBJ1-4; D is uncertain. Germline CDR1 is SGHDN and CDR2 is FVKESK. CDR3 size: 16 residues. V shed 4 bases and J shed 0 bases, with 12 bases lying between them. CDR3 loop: CASSPIGRTTNEKLFF. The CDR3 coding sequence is TGTGCCAGCAGCCCGATCGGGAGGACAACTAATGAAAAACTGTTTTTT.

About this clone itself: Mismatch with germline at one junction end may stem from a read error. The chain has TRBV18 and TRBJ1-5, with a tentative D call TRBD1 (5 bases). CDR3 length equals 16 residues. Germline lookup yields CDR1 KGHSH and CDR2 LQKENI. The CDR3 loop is CASSPPSGGRNQPQHF. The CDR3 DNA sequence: TGTGCCAGCTCGCCACCGTCCGGGGGGAGGAATCAGCCCCAGCATTTT.